Listed below are T cell receptor beta chains from one sample, sequenced in a study of T-cell reconstitution after alpha-beta-depleted transplantation in children. Each CDR3 protein is one row after TCRdb ran MiXCR on the PCR reads. The sample comprises some 600,000 distinct CDR3 sequences, around 13% of which are singletons, and 2% to 2.5% rests with the top ten. This specimen was PBMCs, mostly from graft donor cells, taken 360 days after TCRalphabeta/CD19-depleted stem cell transplant. The source of these receptors is a male patient younger than 18 who had a stem cell transplant for acute myeloid leukemia, so the T cells may come from the graft donor. The CDR3 runs from the conserved cysteine through the conserved F or W. Fields, in order: V gene, J gene, CDR3 protein.

V: TRBV12-3/TRBV12-4; J: TRBJ2-1; CDR3: CASSLLAGNEQFF
V: TRBV7-7; J: TRBJ2-5; CDR3: CASSKDRLQETQYF
V: TRBV4-3; J: TRBJ2-1; CDR3: CASSQDLRGGGSYNEQFF
V: TRBV4-3; J: TRBJ2-3; CDR3: CASSPGAGGPDTQYF
V: TRBV2; J: TRBJ2-1; CDR3: CARGLAIYNEQFF
V: TRBV20-1; J: TRBJ2-4; CDR3: CSARGQGLNIQYF
V: TRBV10-3; J: TRBJ2-1; CDR3: CAISERGDSYNEQFF
V: TRBV5-5; J: TRBJ2-7; CDR3: CASSPGVGQGAYEQYF
V: TRBV29-1; J: TRBJ2-2; CDR3: CSVLVGTGELFF
V: TRBV7-3; J: TRBJ2-5; CDR3: CASSLSGGGTQYF
V: TRBV27; J: TRBJ2-3; CDR3: CASRQGASDTQYF
V: TRBV11-2; J: TRBJ2-3; CDR3: CASSLEGGSADTQYF
V: TRBV28; J: TRBJ1-4; CDR3: CASMGDVLRPREKLFF
V: TRBV12-5; J: TRBJ2-7; CDR3: CASGLSVSGGDDYEQYF
V: TRBV12-3/TRBV12-4; J: TRBJ2-3; CDR3: CASSQGGLRTQYF
V: TRBV29-1; J: TRBJ2-1; CDR3: CSVPKPPEVKQFF
V: TRBV9; J: TRBJ2-7; CDR3: CASSVAHATGEQYF
V: TRBV11-1; J: TRBJ2-7; CDR3: CASSFRSGTSGRAFFEQYF
V: TRBV20-1; J: TRBJ2-7; CDR3: CSARDERGQGTYEQYF
V: TRBV7-2; J: TRBJ2-5; CDR3: CASSLGYGRSQETQYF
V: TRBV4-3; J: TRBJ2-3; CDR3: CASSQDTGGSTDTQYF
V: TRBV18; J: TRBJ2-7; CDR3: CASSPVGVLSYEQYF
V: TRBV5-1; J: TRBJ2-2; CDR3: CASSLVGVRTGELFF
V: TRBV29-1; J: TRBJ2-2; CDR3: CSVEEGARGNTGELFF
V: TRBV28; J: TRBJ2-7; CDR3: CASSLWFTGAGGTYEQYF
V: TRBV20-1; J: TRBJ2-7; CDR3: CSLRDSRERRRTEQYF
V: TRBV12-3/TRBV12-4; J: TRBJ2-7; CDR3: CASSLAPDRAYEQYF
V: TRBV7-3; J: TRBJ2-3; CDR3: CASSHGGWDTQYF
V: TRBV15; J: TRBJ2-5; CDR3: CATSREGWDGTQYF
V: TRBV29-1; J: TRBJ2-7; CDR3: CSAASGRKYEQYF
V: TRBV20-1; J: TRBJ2-3; CDR3: CSARDMASGSTDTQYF
V: TRBV20-1; J: TRBJ2-3; CDR3: CSAESRLAGEHTQYF
V: TRBV20-1; J: TRBJ2-7; CDR3: CSARDDRAMYYEQYF
V: TRBV14; J: TRBJ2-1; CDR3: CARGLTSGSVVNEQFF
V: TRBV10-3; J: TRBJ2-7; CDR3: CAIRTGGSSYEQYF
V: TRBV20-1; J: TRBJ2-7; CDR3: CSARATGTLHYEQYF
V: TRBV5-6; J: TRBJ2-7; CDR3: CASSLKGLAGVRTYEQYF
V: TRBV20-1; J: TRBJ2-3; CDR3: CSASQGLAGPDTQYF
V: TRBV5-4; J: TRBJ2-1; CDR3: CASSPTSGSRSPF
V: TRBV20-1; J: TRBJ2-7; CDR3: CSAREPGGTAAGAHEQYF
V: TRBV29-1; J: TRBJ2-3; CDR3: CSVRTGGAPDTQYF
V: TRBV12-3/TRBV12-4; J: TRBJ2-3; CDR3: CASSLLGAPFTDTQYF
V: TRBV4-2; J: TRBJ2-7; CDR3: CASSQPPITDEQYF
V: TRBV7-2; J: TRBJ2-3; CDR3: CASSNSGSKTDTQYF
V: TRBV7-2; J: TRBJ2-3; CDR3: CASSLQGPTDTQYF
V: TRBV7-9; J: TRBJ2-1; CDR3: CASSLDASGRPEQFF
V: TRBV7-9; J: TRBJ2-7; CDR3: CASSRRTSVSYEQYF
V: TRBV25-1; J: TRBJ2-7; CDR3: CASSEGTSPYF
V: TRBV28; J: TRBJ1-3; CDR3: CASSLKGLPSGNTIYF
V: TRBV4-2; J: TRBJ1-6; CDR3: CASSQRGISAYNSPLHF
V: TRBV28; J: TRBJ2-1; CDR3: CASIRRPGLAGVVDDEQFF
V: TRBV20-1; J: TRBJ2-1; CDR3: CSASSGLAGEIYNEQFF
V: TRBV10-3; J: TRBJ1-6; CDR3: CAISDRVINSPLHF
V: TRBV6-5; J: TRBJ2-3; CDR3: CASSYKGGSHSTDTQYF
V: TRBV7-6; J: TRBJ2-7; CDR3: CASSLATGLAVAYEQYF
V: TRBV15; J: TRBJ2-7; CDR3: CATSRDRTGTYEQYF
V: TRBV6-2/TRBV6-3; J: TRBJ1-2; CDR3: CASSYPGTGIGEAHGYTF
V: TRBV7-9; J: TRBJ2-5; CDR3: CASSLAGVDRETQYF